These T cell receptor beta chains were read from a single sample in a study of cytomegalovirus exposure and HLA in healthy donors. TCRdb's copy holds only in-frame clones and misses some; the assay was immunoSEQ multiplex PCR. The repertoire has about 110,000 clones, 76% of them found once; the top ten carry 7.7%. Sequenced input: PBMCs. Receptors were obtained from a woman in her 50s in good health and CMV-seropositive. Both conserved end residues are part of each CDR3. The order of the fields is J gene, V gene, CDR3 protein.

>TRBJ2-3|TRBV5-4
CASSPKPNTQYF
>TRBJ2-3|TRBV5-4
CASSSTWTEDTQYF
>TRBJ2-1|TRBV9
CASSVEGAYNEQFF
>TRBJ2-6|TRBV27
CASSLRSFAFSGANVLTF
>TRBJ2-3|TRBV5-4
CASSAGTNTQYF
>-|TRBV27
CASSLWGRWGGEQYF
>TRBJ2-1|TRBV7-6
CASSTDRDQEQFF
>TRBJ1-1|TRBV18
CASSPLRGNTEAFF
>TRBJ2-3|TRBV6-5
CASSLGLSTDTQYF
>TRBJ2-3|TRBV18
CASSPSSRGNTDTQYF
>TRBJ2-7|TRBV6-1
CASSNYRGEYEQYF
>TRBJ2-3|TRBV5-1
CASSTGGPSTDTQYF
>TRBJ2-3|TRBV6-5
CASSYSSGRAQYF
>TRBJ1-4|TRBV7-9
CASSPRDTGEKLFF
>TRBJ2-7|TRBV27
CASWGTGGYEQYF
>-|TRBV4-1
CASSQGPGQGYSYEQYF
>TRBJ2-3|TRBV4-2
CASSQDSGTDTQYF
>TRBJ2-3|TRBV6-1
CASKISGGGTDTQYF
>TRBJ1-6|TRBV27
CASSLSQGWSPLHF
>TRBJ1-1|TRBV9
CASSVAGNTEAFF
>TRBJ2-5|TRBV2
CASSVLPGDQETQYF
>TRBJ2-1|TRBV7-2
CASSLARAGTGGHEQFF
>TRBJ2-1|TRBV12-5
CASGLSSGGRVNEQFF
>TRBJ1-2|TRBV13
CASSLAGQGKGGYTF
>TRBJ1-5|TRBV10-3
CAISQGQSNQPQHF
>TRBJ2-5|TRBV6-5
CASSYSIADEETQYF
>TRBJ2-2|TRBV5-6
CASSPDSGGTGELFF
>TRBJ2-2|TRBV5-6
CASSPGTGPSGELFF
>TRBJ2-7|TRBV7-9
CASSGPSGGEYEQYF
>TRBJ2-2|TRBV7-7
CASSSARGANTGELFF
>TRBJ2-1|TRBV5-4
CASSLGRGSSYNEQFF
>TRBJ1-4|TRBV5-4
CASSPGRVGEKLFF
>TRBJ2-3|TRBV7-2
CASSPDKVRETF
>TRBJ1-1|TRBV18
CASSVGQSMNTEAFF
>TRBJ2-7|TRBV29-1
CSVVLDRGSYEQYF
>TRBJ2-3|TRBV7-3
CASSPTGIDTQYF